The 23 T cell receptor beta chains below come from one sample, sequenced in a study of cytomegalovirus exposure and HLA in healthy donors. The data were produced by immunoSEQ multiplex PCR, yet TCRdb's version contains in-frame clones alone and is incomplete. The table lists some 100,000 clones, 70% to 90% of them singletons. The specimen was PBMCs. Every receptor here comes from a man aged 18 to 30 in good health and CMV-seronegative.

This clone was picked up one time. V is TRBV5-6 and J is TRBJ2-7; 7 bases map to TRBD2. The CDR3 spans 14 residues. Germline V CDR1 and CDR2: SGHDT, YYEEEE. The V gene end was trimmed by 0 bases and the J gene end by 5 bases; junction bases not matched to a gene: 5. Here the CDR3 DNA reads TGTGCCAGCAGCTTGGTGGTGGGAGGGAACGAGCAGTACTTC. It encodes CASSLVVGGNEQYF.

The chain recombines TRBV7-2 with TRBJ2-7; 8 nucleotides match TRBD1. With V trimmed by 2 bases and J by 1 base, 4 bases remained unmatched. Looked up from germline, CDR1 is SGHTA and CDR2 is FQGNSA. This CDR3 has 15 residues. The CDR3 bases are TGTGCCAGCAGCTTATCCTGGGACAGGTCCTACGAGCAGTACTTC. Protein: CASSLSWDRSYEQYF.

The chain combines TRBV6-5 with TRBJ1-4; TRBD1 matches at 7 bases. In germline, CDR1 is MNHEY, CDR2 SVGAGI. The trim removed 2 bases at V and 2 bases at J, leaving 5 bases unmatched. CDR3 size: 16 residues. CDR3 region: CASSYTPGQTNEKLFF. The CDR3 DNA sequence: TGTGCCAGCAGTTACACGCCGGGACAGACTAATGAAAAACTGTTTTTT.

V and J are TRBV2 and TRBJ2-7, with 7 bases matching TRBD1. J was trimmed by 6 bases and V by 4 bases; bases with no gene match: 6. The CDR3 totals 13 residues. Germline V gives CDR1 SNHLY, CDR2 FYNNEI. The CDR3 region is CASSVGQLFEQYF. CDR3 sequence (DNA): TGTGCCAGCAGTGTGGGACAGTTATTCGAGCAGTACTTC. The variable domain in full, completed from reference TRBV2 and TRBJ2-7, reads EPEVTQTPSHQVTQMGQEVILRCVPISNHLYFYWYRQILGQKVEFLVSFYNNEISEKSEIFDDQFSVERPDGSNFTLKIRSTKLEDSAMYFCASSVGQLFEQYFGPGTRLTVT.

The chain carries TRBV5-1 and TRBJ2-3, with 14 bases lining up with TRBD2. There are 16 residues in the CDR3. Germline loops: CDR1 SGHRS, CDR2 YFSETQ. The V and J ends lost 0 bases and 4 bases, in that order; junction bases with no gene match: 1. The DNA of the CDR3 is TGCGCCAGCAGCTTGGCGGGACTAGCGGGAGCAGATACGCAGTATTTT. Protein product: CASSLAGLAGADTQYF.

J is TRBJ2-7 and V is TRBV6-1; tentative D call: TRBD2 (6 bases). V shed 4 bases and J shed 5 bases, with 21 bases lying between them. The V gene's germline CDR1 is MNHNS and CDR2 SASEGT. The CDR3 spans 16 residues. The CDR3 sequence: CASSVLGSAGSNEQYF. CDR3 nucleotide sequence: TGTGCCAGCAGTGTACTAGGCTCTGCGGGATCTAACGAGCAGTACTTC.

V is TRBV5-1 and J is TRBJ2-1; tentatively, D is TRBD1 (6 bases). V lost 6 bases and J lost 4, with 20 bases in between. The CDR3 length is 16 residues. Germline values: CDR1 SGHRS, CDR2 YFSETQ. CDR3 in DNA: TGCGCCAGCATCGCACTCGACAGGCCCCTGTACAATGAGCAGTTCTTC. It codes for CASIALDRPLYNEQFF.

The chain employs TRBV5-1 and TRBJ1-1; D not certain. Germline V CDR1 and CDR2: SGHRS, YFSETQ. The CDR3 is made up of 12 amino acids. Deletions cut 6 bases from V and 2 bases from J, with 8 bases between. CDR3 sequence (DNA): TGCGCCAGCAATACGGGAAACACTGAAGCTTTCTTT. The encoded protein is CASNTGNTEAFF.

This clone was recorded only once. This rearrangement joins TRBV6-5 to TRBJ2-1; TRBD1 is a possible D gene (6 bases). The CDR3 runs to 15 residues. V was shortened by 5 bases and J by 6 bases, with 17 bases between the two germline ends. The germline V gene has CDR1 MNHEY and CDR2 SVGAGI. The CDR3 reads CASSKQTGLGNEQFF. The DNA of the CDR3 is TGTGCCAGCAGTAAACAGACAGGATTAGGCAATGAGCAGTTCTTC.

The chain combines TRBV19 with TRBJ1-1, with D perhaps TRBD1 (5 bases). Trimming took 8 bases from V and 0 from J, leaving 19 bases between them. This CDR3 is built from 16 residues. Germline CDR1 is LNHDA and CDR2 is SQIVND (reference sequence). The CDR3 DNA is TGTGCCAGTCACTCGGGACTCAGGCCGGTGAACACTGAAGCTTTCTTT. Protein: CASHSGLRPVNTEAFF.

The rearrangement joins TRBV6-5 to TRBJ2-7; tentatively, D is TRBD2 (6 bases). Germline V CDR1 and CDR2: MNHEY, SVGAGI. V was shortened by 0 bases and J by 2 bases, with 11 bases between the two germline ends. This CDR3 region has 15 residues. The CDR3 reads CASSYSSSGAYEQYF. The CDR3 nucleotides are TGTGCCAGCAGTTACTCGAGTAGCGGCGCCTACGAGCAGTACTTC.

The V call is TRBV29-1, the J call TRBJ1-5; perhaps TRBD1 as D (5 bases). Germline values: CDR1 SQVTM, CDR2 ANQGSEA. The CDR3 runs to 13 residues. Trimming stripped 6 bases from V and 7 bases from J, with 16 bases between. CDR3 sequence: CSVSGGSGQPQHF. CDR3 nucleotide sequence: TGCAGCGTATCGGGGGGGTCTGGGCAGCCCCAGCATTTT.

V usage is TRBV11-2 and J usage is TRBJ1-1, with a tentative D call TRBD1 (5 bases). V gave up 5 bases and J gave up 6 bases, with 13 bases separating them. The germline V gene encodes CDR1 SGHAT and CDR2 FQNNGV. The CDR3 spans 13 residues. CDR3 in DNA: TGTGCCAGCAGCCGCCAGGGTAGCCCTGAAGCTTTCTTT. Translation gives CASSRQGSPEAFF.

DNA of the CDR3: TGCGCCAGCAGCCCGCGACTAGAGGTTGGCTACGAGCAGTACTTC. The encoded protein is CASSPRLEVGYEQYF. This rearrangement joins TRBV5-1 to TRBJ2-7; TRBD2 might be the D (6 bases). The CDR3 spans 15 residues. The ends were cut back, 4 bases at V and 3 bases at J, with 17 bases in the middle. Germline V lookup: CDR1 SGHRS, CDR2 YFSETQ.

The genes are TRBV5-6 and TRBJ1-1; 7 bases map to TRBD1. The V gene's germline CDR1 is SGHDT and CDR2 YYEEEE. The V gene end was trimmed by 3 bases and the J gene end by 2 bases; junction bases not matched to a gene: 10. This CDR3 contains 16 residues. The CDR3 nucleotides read TGTGCCAGCAGCTATCAACTCGGGACAGACAACACTGAAGCTTTCTTT. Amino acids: CASSYQLGTDNTEAFF.

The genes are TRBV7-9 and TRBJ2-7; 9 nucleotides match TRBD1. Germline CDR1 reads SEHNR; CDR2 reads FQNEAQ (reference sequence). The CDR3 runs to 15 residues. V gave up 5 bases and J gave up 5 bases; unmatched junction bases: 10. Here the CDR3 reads CASSPTGTGNNEQYF. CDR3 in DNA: TGTGCCAGCAGCCCAACCGGGACAGGGAATAACGAGCAGTACTTC.

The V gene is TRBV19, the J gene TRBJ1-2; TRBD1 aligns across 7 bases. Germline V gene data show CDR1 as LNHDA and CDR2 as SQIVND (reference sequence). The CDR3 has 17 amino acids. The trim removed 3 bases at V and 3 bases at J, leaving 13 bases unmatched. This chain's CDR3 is CASSISGTARIDYGYTF. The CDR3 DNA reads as TGTGCCAGTAGTATCTCCGGGACAGCAAGAATAGACTATGGCTACACCTTC.

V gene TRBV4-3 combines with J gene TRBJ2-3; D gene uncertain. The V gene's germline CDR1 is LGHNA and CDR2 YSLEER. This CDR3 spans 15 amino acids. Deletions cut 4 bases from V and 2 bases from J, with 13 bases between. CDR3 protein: CASSLSQVITDTQYF. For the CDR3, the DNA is TGCGCCAGCAGCCTCAGCCAGGTGATCACAGATACGCAGTATTTT.

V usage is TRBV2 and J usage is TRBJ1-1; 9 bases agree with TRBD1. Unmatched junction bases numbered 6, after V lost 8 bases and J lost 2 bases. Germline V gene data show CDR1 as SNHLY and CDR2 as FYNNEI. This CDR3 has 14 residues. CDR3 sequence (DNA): TGTGCCAGCCTTAACAGGGGGCTCAACACTGAAGCTTTCTTT. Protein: CASLNRGLNTEAFF.

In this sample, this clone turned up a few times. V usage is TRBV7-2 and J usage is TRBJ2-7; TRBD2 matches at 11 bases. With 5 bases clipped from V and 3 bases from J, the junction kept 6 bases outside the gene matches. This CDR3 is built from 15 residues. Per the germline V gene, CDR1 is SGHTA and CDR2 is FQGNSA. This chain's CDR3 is CASSVTGTSGYEQYF. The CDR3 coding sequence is TGTGCCAGCAGCGTGACCGGGACTAGCGGCTACGAGCAGTACTTC.

The CDR3 sequence: CASSEFWEDTEAFF. Here the CDR3 DNA reads TGTGCCAGCAGTGAATTTTGGGAGGACACTGAAGCTTTCTTT. The chain uses TRBV6-1 and TRBJ1-1, with D uncertain. CDR1 MNHNS and CDR2 SASEGT come from the germline V gene. This CDR3 has 14 residues. With 2 bases removed from V and 3 bases from J, the gap between germline ends came to 10 bases.

CDR3 nucleotide sequence: TGTGCCAGCAGCCAGACAGGGGGACAGCCCCAGCATTTT. It yields the protein CASSQTGGQPQHF. The rearrangement uses TRBV6-6 and TRBJ1-5; 9 bases agree with TRBD1. V lost 6 bases and J lost 7; bases outside the gene matches: 4. Germline V gene lookup returns CDR1 MNHNY and CDR2 SVGAGI (reference sequence). CDR3 size: 13 residues.

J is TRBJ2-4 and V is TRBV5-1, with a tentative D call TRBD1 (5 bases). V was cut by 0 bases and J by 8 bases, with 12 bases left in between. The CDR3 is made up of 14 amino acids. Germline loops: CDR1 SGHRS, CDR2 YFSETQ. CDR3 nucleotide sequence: TGCGCCAGCAGCTTGGATAGGGGTTCAGACATTCAGTACTTC. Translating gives CASSLDRGSDIQYF. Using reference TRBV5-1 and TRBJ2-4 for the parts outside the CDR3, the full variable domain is KAGVTQTPRYLIKTRGQQVTLSCSPISGHRSVSWYQQTPGQGLQFLFEYFSETQRNKGNFPGRFSGRQFSNSRSEMNVSTLELGDSALYLCASSLDRGSDIQYFGAGTRLSVL.